Listed here is a single T cell receptor beta chain. The antigen is undetermined. This sample stems from a study of cytomegalovirus exposure and HLA in healthy donors. Regarding the study as a whole: According to the study, roughly 180 TCR beta chains were cytomegalovirus-associated.

PCR was performed using 60 Vbeta and 13 Jbeta primers. Profiled with immunoSEQ multiplex PCR; TCRdb holds only in-frame clones, not every one. The sample records some 170,000 clones, around four fifths being singletons. Unmatched junction bases numbered 14, after V lost 6 bases and J lost 3 bases. CDR1 and CDR2 (germline): MNHEY, SMNVEV (reference sequence). The CDR3 has 17 amino acids. Sequencing input: PBMCs. V and J are TRBV27 and TRBJ2-5, with 9 nucleotides matching TRBD2. This clonotype was sampled from a man younger than 35 in good health and CMV-seropositive. In DNA, the CDR3 is TGTGCCAGCAGCCGCGGGCCGGGACTAGCTAAGGAAGAGACCCAGTACTTC. Its protein is CASSRGPGLAKEETQYF.